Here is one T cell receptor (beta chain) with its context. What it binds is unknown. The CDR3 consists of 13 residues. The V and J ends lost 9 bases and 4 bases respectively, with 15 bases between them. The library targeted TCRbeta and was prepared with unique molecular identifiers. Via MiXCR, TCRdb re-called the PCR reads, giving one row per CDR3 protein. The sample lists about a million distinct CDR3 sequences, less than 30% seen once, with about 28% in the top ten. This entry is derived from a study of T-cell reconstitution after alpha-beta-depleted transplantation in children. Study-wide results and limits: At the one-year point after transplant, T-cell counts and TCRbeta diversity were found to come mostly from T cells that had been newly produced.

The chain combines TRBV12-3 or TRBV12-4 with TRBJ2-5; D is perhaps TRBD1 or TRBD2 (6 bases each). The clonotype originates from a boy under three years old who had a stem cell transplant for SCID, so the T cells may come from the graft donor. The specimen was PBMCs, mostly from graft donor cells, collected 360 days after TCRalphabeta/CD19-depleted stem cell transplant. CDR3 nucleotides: TGTGCCAGTCTGTCTTGGGGGGCAGAGACCCAGTACTTC. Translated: CASLSWGAETQYF.